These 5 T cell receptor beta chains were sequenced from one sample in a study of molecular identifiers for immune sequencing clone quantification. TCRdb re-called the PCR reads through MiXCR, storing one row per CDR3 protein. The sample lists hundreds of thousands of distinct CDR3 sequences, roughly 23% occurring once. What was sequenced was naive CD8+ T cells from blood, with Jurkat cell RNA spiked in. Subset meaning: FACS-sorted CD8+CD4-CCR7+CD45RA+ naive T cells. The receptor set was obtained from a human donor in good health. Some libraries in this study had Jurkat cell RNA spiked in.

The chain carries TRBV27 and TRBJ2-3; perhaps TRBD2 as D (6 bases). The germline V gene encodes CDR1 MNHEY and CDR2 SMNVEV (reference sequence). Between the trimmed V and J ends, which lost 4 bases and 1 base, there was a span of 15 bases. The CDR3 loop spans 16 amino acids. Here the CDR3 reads CASSSTSIPRTDTQYF. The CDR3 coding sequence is TGTGCCAGCAGTTCCACTAGCATCCCTCGCACAGATACGCAGTATTTT.

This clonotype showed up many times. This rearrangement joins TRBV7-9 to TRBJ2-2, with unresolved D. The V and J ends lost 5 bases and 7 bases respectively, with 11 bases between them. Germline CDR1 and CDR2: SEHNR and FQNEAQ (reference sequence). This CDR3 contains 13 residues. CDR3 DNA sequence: TGTGCCAGCAGCCCCCGTGTGAGCGGGGAGCTGTTTTTT. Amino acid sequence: CASSPRVSGELFF. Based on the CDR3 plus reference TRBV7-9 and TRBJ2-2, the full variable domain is DTGVSQNPRHKITKRGQNVTFRCDPISEHNRLYWYRQTLGQGPEFLTYFQNEAQLEKSRLLSDRFSAERPKGSFSTLEIQRTEQGDSAMYLCASSPRVSGELFFGEGSRLTVL.

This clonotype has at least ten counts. The chain's CDR3 is CASSLPTYEQYF. Written as DNA, the CDR3 is TGCGCCAGCAGCTTGCCCACCTACGAGCAGTACTTC. This chain joins TRBV5-1 and TRBJ2-7; no clear D. From germline, CDR1 is SGHRS and CDR2 YFSETQ. V lost 1 base and J 2 bases, leaving 4 bases between the germline ends. This CDR3 region has 12 residues.

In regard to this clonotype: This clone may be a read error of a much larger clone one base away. CDR3 coding DNA: TGTGCCAGCAGCTTAGCTCAGCCGAACACTGAAGCTTTCTTT. It specifies CASSLAQPNTEAFF. The chain recombines TRBV7-9 with TRBJ1-1; D not resolved. The CDR3 spans 14 residues. With 0 bases removed from V and 1 base from J, the gap between germline ends came to 6 bases. Germline V gene data show CDR1 as SEHNR and CDR2 as FQNEAQ (reference sequence). The full variable domain, rest sourced from reference TRBV7-9 and TRBJ1-1, is DTGVSQNPRHKITKRGQNVTFRCDPISEHNRLYWYRQTLGQGPEFLTYFQNEAQLEKSRLLSDRFSAERPKGSFSTLEIQRTEQGDSAMYLCASSLAQPNTEAFFGQGTRLTVV.

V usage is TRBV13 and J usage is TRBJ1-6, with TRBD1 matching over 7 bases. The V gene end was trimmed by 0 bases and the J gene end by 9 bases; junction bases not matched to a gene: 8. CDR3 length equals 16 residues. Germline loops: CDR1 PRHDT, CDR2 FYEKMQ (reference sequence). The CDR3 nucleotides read TGTGCCAGCAGCTTAGGGGTTCCGACAGGGTCTTCACCCCTCCACTTT. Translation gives CASSLGVPTGSSPLHF.